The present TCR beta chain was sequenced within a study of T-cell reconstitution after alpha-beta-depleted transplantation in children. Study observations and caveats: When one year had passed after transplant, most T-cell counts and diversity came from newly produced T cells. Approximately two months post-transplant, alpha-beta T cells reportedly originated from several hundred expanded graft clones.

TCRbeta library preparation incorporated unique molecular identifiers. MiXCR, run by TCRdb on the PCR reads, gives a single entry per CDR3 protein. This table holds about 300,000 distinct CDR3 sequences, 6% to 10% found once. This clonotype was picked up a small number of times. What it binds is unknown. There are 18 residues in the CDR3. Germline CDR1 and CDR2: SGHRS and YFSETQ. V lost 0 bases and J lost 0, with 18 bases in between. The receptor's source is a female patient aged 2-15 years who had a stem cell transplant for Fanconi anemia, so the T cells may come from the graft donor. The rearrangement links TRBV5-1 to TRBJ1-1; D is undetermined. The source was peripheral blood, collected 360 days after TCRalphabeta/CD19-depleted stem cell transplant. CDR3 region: CASSLAATRTGLNTEAFF. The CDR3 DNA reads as TGCGCCAGCAGCTTGGCGGCAACGCGGACGGGCCTGAACACTGAAGCTTTCTTT.